This TCR beta chain was sequenced for a study of Tregs in tolerant kidney transplant recipients (dated by TCRdb to between 2018 and 2021). About the investigation overall: Related donors were used in the transplants with nonmyeloablative bone marrow transplantation, and mixed chimerism was transient in the human trials. The study used TCRbeta sequencing to identify donor-specific regulatory T cells before combined kidney and bone marrow transplantation, then tracked those cells after transplant. What the research found in general, with its limitations: Biological reproducibility was not examined directly, but technical replication error appeared to be minimal. Because the study included only a small number of patients, the results must be confirmed in larger populations and under other immunosuppression protocols. In tolerant patients, the expansion of donor-specific Tregs was greater than global Treg expansion, suggesting that the expansion was antigen-driven rather than nonspecific. Because the PCR primers were changed over time for some patients, nucleotide-level comparison could not be performed across the samples from those patients. The most biologically relevant and donor-specific TCRbeta repertoire appeared to be identified by expanding Tregs with activated donor B cells.

This specimen's time point label, per the study, means: blood sample drawn before combined kidney and bone marrow transplant. Unstimulated Tregs (CD4+CD25+CD127-), CD4+ non-Tregs (CD4+CD25-), CD4 and CD8 cells were FACS-sorted from thawed PBMCs. 4 combined kidney and bone marrow transplant recipients from the ITN036ST trial were included as patients, and samples were available only from these trial subjects. Healthy control blood was processed by Ficoll density gradient to PBMCs and cryopreserved; patient PBMCs were collected before and after transplant. About this clone: It lacks a known antigen. The DNA ends 3 residues before the CDR3 does, and the rest of the CDR3 is filled in from the germline J gene.

Genomic DNA was extracted from sorted cells with the QIAGEN DNeasy Blood and Tissue Kit for TCRbeta CDR3 sequencing. High-throughput TCRbeta CDR3 sequencing, including PCR amplification with bias correction and internal controls, was performed commercially through immunoSEQ. In the authors' own workflow: Unique productive TCRbeta sequences were defined by CDR3 nucleotide sequence when primers matched and otherwise by CDR3 amino acid sequence together with Vbeta and Jbeta genes. As a correction for sorting error, sequences shared between sorted populations at a frequency ratio of 2:1 or less were discarded, and the remaining shared sequences were assigned to the higher population. A sequence was defined as donor-reactive if the sequence was expanded at least 5-fold in CFSE-low cells compared with unstimulated cells and had a frequency of at least 0.01% in CFSE-low cells. Repertoire divergence was quantified by Jensen-Shannon divergence calculated from the top 100 TCRbeta sequences ranked by frequency. For samples with multiple sequencing runs, sorting error was corrected in each run separately before the runs were combined. TCRdb stores this immuneACCESS table with in-frame sequences only. Part of the clones is absent; in the studies checked, under half of the shortfall reflects unresolved V genes, and no reason is known for the rest. V and J calls and clone size are those listed in that table; D and trimming were worked out from the DNA. The table for this sample records over 45,000 clones. In total, the top ten clones hold about 0.85% of the sample.

Taken from the germline V gene, the CDR1 and CDR2 loops are SGHRS and YFSETQ. The CDR3 runs 16 residues from the cysteine to the phenylalanine. The 39 bases shown cover part of the CDR3, and their frame starts at base 1. V is pared back by 5 bases and J by 5 bases, with 19 bases lying between the germline termini. Here the chain combines TRBV5-1 and TRBJ1-4; the D gene is perhaps TRBD1, from 6 matching bases. The source material was CD4+ T cells from blood, sampled before the transplant. This receptor was obtained from a human donor who received a combined kidney and bone marrow transplant. CDR3 loop: CASSKQGSRGNEKLFF. The sequenced part of the CDR3 DNA is TGCGCCAGCAGTAAACAGGGCTCACGAGGAAATGAAAAA.